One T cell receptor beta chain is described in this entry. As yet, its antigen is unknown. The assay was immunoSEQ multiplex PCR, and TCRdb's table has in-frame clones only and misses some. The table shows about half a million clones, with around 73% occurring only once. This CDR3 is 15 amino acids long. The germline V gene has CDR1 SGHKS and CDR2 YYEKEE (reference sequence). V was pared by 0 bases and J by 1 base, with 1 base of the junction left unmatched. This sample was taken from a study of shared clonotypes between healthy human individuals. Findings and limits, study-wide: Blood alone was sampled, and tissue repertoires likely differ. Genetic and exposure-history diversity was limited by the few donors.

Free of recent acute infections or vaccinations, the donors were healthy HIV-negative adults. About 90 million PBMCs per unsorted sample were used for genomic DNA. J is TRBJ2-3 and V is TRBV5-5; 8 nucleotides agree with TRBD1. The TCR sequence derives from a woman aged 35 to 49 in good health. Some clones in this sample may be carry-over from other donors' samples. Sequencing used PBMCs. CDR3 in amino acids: CASSLGGQGTDTQYF. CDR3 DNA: TGTGCCAGCAGCTTGGGGGGACAGGGCACAGATACGCAGTATTTT.